This T cell receptor beta chain derives from a study of blood T cell repertoires in COVID-19. At the level of the study: From the United States, Italy and Spain came samples of acute and convalescent COVID-19. From T cells, B-cell-depleted T cells, or PBMCs came the material, which was cDNA or gDNA.

Original analysis: Nucleated cell counts were estimated from reference gene primer amplification. Data came from immunoSEQ multiplex PCR; TCRdb stores just in-frame clones and leaves some out. Clonal size and the V and J genes are those of that table, whereas D and trimming came from the DNA. Altogether over 250,000 clones are present, over 75% being singletons, with the ten largest covering roughly 13%. The V gene's germline CDR1 is SGHAT and CDR2 FQNNGV. This CDR3 has 14 amino acids. Trimming left V 2 bases short and J 1 base short, with 8 bases between. This sequence originates from a human donor in a cohort sampled during active COVID-19. The chain has TRBV11-2 and TRBJ1-1; D is undetermined. Sequencing input: peripheral blood. The CDR3 DNA is TGTGCCAGCAGCTTAAATCCAGGGAACACTGAAGCTTTCTTT. This sequence encodes CASSLNPGNTEAFF. Supplemented by reference TRBV11-2 and TRBJ1-1, the full variable domain reads EAGVAQSPRYKIIEKRQSVAFWCNPISGHATLYWYQQILGQGPKLLIQFQNNGVVDDSQLPKDRFSAERLKGVDSTLKIQPAKLEDSAVYLCASSLNPGNTEAFFGQGTRLTVV.